The clone carrying this T cell receptor beta chain was detected once. The data belong to a study of blood T cell repertoires in COVID-19. Repertoires were generated with immunoSEQ multiplex PCR, while TCRdb's copy carries only in-frame clones and drops some. Here the sample spans tens of thousands of clones, 75% to 90% being singletons. The V and J ends lost 1 base and 3 bases, in that order; junction bases with no gene match: 3. The CDR3 is 16 residues long. Germline V CDR1 and CDR2: SGHRS, YFSETQ. This TCR was recovered from a woman older than 75 with active or convalescent COVID-19. The rearrangement links TRBV5-1 to TRBJ2-2; TRBD1 matches 10 bases. The material sequenced was peripheral blood. The CDR3, as DNA: TGCGCCAGCAGCTTGCTGGGACAGGGGTACACCGGGGAGCTGTTTTTT. It translates to CASSLLGQGYTGELFF.